This T cell receptor (beta chain) was sequenced for a study of shared clonotypes between healthy human individuals. Genomic DNA from each subset was divided evenly over several immunoSEQ plates. Data came from immunoSEQ multiplex PCR; TCRdb stores just in-frame clones and leaves some out. The table has a few hundred thousand clones, around three quarters seen once; the top ten hold approximately 12%. All donors qualified as healthy HIV-negative adults and had experienced no recent acute infections or vaccinations. Nashville, Tennessee was home to all donors, who were Caucasian adults. Findings and limits, study-wide: It was only blood that was sampled, and tissue repertoires likely differ.

This clone was recorded once. Its antigen is not identified. A clone one base away is much larger, so this may be a read error. The germline gives CDR1 MDHEN, CDR2 SYDVKM. The CDR3 loop spans 14 amino acids. Sequences were obtained from PBMCs. The sequence came from a woman aged 35 to 49 in good health. Some clones in this sample may be carry-over from other donors' samples. This chain connects TRBV28 to TRBJ1-4, with 7 bases lining up with TRBD1. The chain's CDR3 is CASRTQGQGEKPFF. DNA for the CDR3: TGTGCCAGCAGAACACAGGGCCAGGGGGAAAAACCGTTTTTT. Using reference TRBV28 and TRBJ1-4 for the parts outside the CDR3, the full variable domain is DVKVTQSSRYLVKRTGEKVFLECVQDMDHENMFWYRQDPGLGLRLIYFSYDVKMKEKGDIPEGYSVSREKKERFSLILESASTNQTSMYLCASRTQGQGEKPFFGSGTQLSVL.